A selection of T cell receptor beta chains follows, all from one sample in a study of CD8+CD57+ T cells in acquired aplastic anemia. Using its own MiXCR run on the reads, TCRdb lists one record per CDR3 protein. The sample includes 260,000 or so distinct CDR3 sequences, roughly half seen only once; the top ten take 6.5% to 8%. The specimen was sorted CD4+, CD8+, or CD8+CD57+ T cells (not recorded which) from PBMCs. The receptors stem from a human donor with aplastic anemia. The CDR3 runs from the conserved cysteine through the conserved F or W. A D gene is named only where the DNA matches it firmly.

v_call	d_call	j_call	cdr3_aa
TRBV29-1	TRBD1	TRBJ2-7	CSFAGTGSYEQYF
TRBV2	-	TRBJ1-2	CATTDTNYGYTF
TRBV7-2	-	TRBJ2-7	CASSSVPGPDYEQYF
TRBV24-1	-	TRBJ2-3	CATSEGGASDTQYF
TRBV9	TRBD1	TRBJ1-6	CASSPGTGGYSPLHF
TRBV7-6	TRBD1	TRBJ1-1	CASSLGGDREAFF
TRBV7-2	-	TRBJ1-2	CASSLARTVRYGYTF
TRBV6-5	-	TRBJ2-7	CASSPSPIKLYEQYF
TRBV9	-	TRBJ1-1	CASSVGPGRNTGAFF
TRBV24-1	-	TRBJ1-2	CATSDPQGWGYTF
TRBV2	-	TRBJ1-2	CASSELQGEGGYTF
TRBV9	TRBD1	TRBJ1-1	CASSVGGMPTGRTEAFF
TRBV25-1	TRBD2	TRBJ2-2	CASSEGGRYTGELFF
TRBV28	-	TRBJ1-2	CASSHPRGDFYGYTF
TRBV5-6	-	TRBJ2-1	CASSLAGEKRMNEQFF
TRBV30	-	TRBJ1-6	CAWSVGPRNSPLHF
TRBV10-1	TRBD1	TRBJ1-6	CASGDRENSPLHF
TRBV27	-	TRBJ2-5	CASSLLFQETQYF
TRBV5-6	-	TRBJ1-5	CASSLFFREDSNQPQHF
TRBV6-5	-	TRBJ1-5	CASSRTYNPPNQPQHF
TRBV6-5	-	TRBJ2-1	CASSEHQGEGYNEQFF
TRBV27	-	TRBJ1-1	CASSISGTDKNTEAFF
TRBV13	-	TRBJ2-7	CASRGPTYEQYF
TRBV19	-	TRBJ1-5	CATGPSNQPQHF
TRBV24-1	TRBD1	TRBJ1-5	CATSDEGGRQPQHF
TRBV2	TRBD1	TRBJ1-5	CASASQGAVGQPQHF
TRBV15	TRBD2	TRBJ2-1	CATSRDRGGPNNEQFF
TRBV2	-	TRBJ1-2	CASSPSFDGYTF
TRBV2	TRBD1	TRBJ1-2	CASSDGTEYGYTF
TRBV4-2	TRBD2	TRBJ2-7	CASSQASGTYEQYF
TRBV20-1	-	TRBJ1-1	CSAPGTLNTEAFF
TRBV7-8	-	TRBJ1-5	CASSLSLISNQPQHF
TRBV6-1	TRBD1	TRBJ1-1	CASSASHWTGNTEAFF
TRBV28	TRBD1	TRBJ2-2	CASSLWTGTGGVGGELFF
TRBV24-1	-	TRBJ2-2	CATERNGDGELFF
TRBV9	-	TRBJ2-3	CASSGGAASTDTQYF